Here is one T cell receptor beta chain with its context. Its antigen is not known. TCRdb used MiXCR to reprocess the multiplex PCR reads, holding one entry per CDR3 protein. The top ten hold roughly 3.5% of the sample, which has 200,000 to 250,000 distinct CDR3 sequences, 30% to 35% seen once. Germline-derived CDR1 and CDR2 are DFQATT and SNEGSKA (reference sequence). This CDR3 is built from 16 residues. V was pared by 6 bases and J by 4 bases, with 21 bases between. Samples came from axillary lymph nodes draining the breast cancer. The data belong to a study of breast tumors, draining lymph nodes, adjacent tissues. Overall study findings and caveats: Compared with basal-like, luminal-like tumors shared significantly more repertoire with nontumor tissue.

Material: axillary lymph node tissue. The receptor's source is a female donor with breast cancer. Some clones in this sample may be carry-over from other donors' samples. The chain couples TRBV20-1 to TRBJ1-4, with D perhaps TRBD1 (5 bases). The CDR3 DNA reads as TGCAGTGCCTTACTAGGGGTGCGGGGCCTTAATGAAAAACTGTTTTTT. Translation gives CSALLGVRGLNEKLFF.